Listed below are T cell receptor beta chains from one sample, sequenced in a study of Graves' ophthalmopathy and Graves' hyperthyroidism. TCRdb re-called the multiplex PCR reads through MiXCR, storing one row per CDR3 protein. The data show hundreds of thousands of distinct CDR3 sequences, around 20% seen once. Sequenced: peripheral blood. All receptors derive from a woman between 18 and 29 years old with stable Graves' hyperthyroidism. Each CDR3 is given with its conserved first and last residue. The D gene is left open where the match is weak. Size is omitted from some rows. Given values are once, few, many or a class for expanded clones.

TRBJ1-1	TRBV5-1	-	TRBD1	TGCGCCAGCAGCTTGGGACAGGGGAACCCTGAAGCTTTCTTT	CASSLGQGNPEAFF
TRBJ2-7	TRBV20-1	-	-	TGCAGTGCTAGACACTCTACCTACGAGCAGTACTTC	CSARHSTYEQYF
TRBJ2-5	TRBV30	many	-	TGTGCCTGGGACAGTGGGTTGGAGACCCAGTACTTC	CAWDSGLETQYF
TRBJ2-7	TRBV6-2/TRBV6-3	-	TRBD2	TGTGCCAGCCGAGGGGCAGGGACTAGCGGGAAGTACGAGCAGTACTTC	CASRGAGTSGKYEQYF
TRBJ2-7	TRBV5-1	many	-	TGCGCCAGCAGCTTGGGGACAGATTCCTACGAGCAGTACTTC	CASSLGTDSYEQYF
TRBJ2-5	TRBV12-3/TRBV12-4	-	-	TGTGCCAGCAGGCCAGGCGGGTCCTACCAAGAGACCCAGTACTTC	CASRPGGSYQETQYF
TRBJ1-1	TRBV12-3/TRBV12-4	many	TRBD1	TGTGCCAGCAGTTCCCCTGGACAGGGTGTAAAAGCTTTCTTT	CASSSPGQGVKAFF
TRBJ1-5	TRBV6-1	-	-	TGTGCCAGCAGTGAGAGGGGGGCCTATAGCAATCAGCCCCAGCATTTT	CASSERGAYSNQPQHF
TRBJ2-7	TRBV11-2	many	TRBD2	TGTGCCAGCAGCCCAGAGGCTAGCGGGAGTACATCGTCCTACGAGCAGTACTTC	CASSPEASGSTSSYEQYF
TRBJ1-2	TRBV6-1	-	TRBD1	TGTGCCAGCAGCTGGGACAGGGCGAACTATGGCTACACCTTC	CASSWDRANYGYTF
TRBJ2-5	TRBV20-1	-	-	TGCAGTGCCCGACCCCGATTGGCTAGTCCCATCTACTACCAAGAGACCCAGTACTTC	CSARPRLASPIYYQETQYF
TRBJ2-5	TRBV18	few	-	TGTGCCAGCTCACCTGTTGAAGCGGAAAAAGAGACCCAGTACTTC	CASSPVEAEKETQYF
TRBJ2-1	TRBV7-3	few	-	TGTGCCAGCGCGGGCGGAGCGGGTTACAATGAGCAGTTCTTC	CASAGGAGYNEQFF
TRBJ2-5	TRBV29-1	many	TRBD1	TGCAGCGTACAAGGGGGCAGAGAAGAGACCCAGTACTTC	CSVQGGREETQYF
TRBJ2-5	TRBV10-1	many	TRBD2	TGCCAACCAAGCGGGGGGGAGTACCAAGAGACCCAGTACTTC	CQPSGGEYQETQYF
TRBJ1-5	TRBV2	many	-	TGTGCCAGCAGTGACCGGGCTCTGGGGGGGGGTGGGCCCCAGCATTTT	CASSDRALGGGGPQHF